This T cell receptor beta chain was captured by sequencing in a study of T cells in narcolepsy. Points from the study as a whole: Some memory CD4+ repertoires had no autoreactive clone sequences. Autoreactive HCRT-specific and TRIB2-specific clonotypes were marked in same-patient CSF-versus-blood CD4+ comparisons. Blood of same and different patients, but not healthy controls, reportedly held recurring autoreactive clonotypes.

Generated by immunoSEQ multiplex PCR, the TCRdb table keeps only in-frame clones and is missing some. Of some 30,000 clones in the sample, roughly 83% were seen once. V dropped 3 bases and J dropped 8; count of bases not matched to a gene: 31. The CDR3 has 22 residues. Per germline, CDR1 SGDLS and CDR2 YYNGEE. In regard to this clone: The antigen remains unidentified.

Sequencing was carried out using CD45RA- memory CD4+ T cells from PBMCs. This TCR was sampled from a human donor with narcolepsy. The chain joins TRBV9 to TRBJ2-1, with 8 bases fitting TRBD2. In DNA form, the CDR3 reads TGTGCCAGCAGCGCCGAGACAGCGCATCGTGCCAGCGGGAGTAAAGGACTCGATGAGCAGTTCTTC. It codes for CASSAETAHRASGSKGLDEQFF.